These 20 T cell receptor beta chains were all obtained from the same sample, sequenced in a study of cytomegalovirus exposure and HLA in healthy donors. Use of 60 Vbeta and 13 Jbeta primers characterized the PCR. Only in-frame clones appear in the TCRdb table, and some are missing; sequencing was by immunoSEQ multiplex PCR. The data contain about 140,000 clones, about four fifths of them singletons. The sequencing sample was made of PBMCs. The receptors were sampled from a man aged 30-40 years in good health and CMV-seronegative.

This clone was seen a single time. V usage is TRBV6-4 and J usage is TRBJ1-1; D might be TRBD1 (5 bases). CDR3 length: 13 amino acids. V was pared by 6 bases and J by 3 bases, with 11 bases between. Germline loops: CDR1 MRHNA, CDR2 SNTAGT. CDR3 bases: TGTGCCAGCAGACCAGGAGGGGACACTGAAGCTTTCTTT. It specifies CASRPGGDTEAFF.

This chain joins TRBV15 and TRBJ2-2; D unclear. The V and J ends lost 8 bases and 2 bases respectively, with 12 bases between them. Germline values: CDR1 LNHNV, CDR2 YYDKDF (reference sequence). CDR3 length: 14 residues. CDR3 amino acids: CATQRDENTGELFF. In DNA form, the CDR3 reads TGTGCCACCCAACGAGATGAAAACACCGGGGAGCTGTTTTTT.

J is TRBJ2-1 and V is TRBV19; D might be TRBD2 (6 bases). V lost 3 bases to trimming and J lost 8 bases, with 8 bases between them. The CDR3 spans 12 residues. From germline, CDR1 is LNHDA and CDR2 SQIVND (reference sequence). The CDR3 nucleotides are TGTGCCAGTAGTATCGGCGGGGATGAGCAGTTCTTC. Amino acids: CASSIGGDEQFF.

The V and J genes are TRBV6-1 and TRBJ1-1, with D maybe TRBD1 (5 bases). Germline V gene data show CDR1 as MNHNS and CDR2 as SASEGT. With 1 base removed from V and 4 bases from J, the gap between germline ends came to 10 bases. CDR3 length: 14 amino acids. The CDR3: CASSEGQGSTEAFF. The DNA for the CDR3 is TGTGCCAGCAGTGAAGGTCAGGGATCCACTGAAGCTTTCTTT.

This clone was observed once. The chain is built from TRBV18 and TRBJ1-4, with TRBD1 matching 9 bases. CDR1 and CDR2 (germline): KGHSH, LQKENI. The CDR3 totals 15 residues. The V segment lost 5 bases and the J segment 7 bases; nucleotides outside the gene matches: 8. CDR3 sequence: CASSSGQGLVEKLFF. The CDR3 DNA follows: TGTGCCAGCTCATCGGGACAGGGTTTGGTTGAAAAACTGTTTTTT. Full variable domain (missing parts from reference TRBV18 and TRBJ1-4): NAGVMQNPRHLVRRRGQEARLRCSPMKGHSHVYWYRQLPEEGLKFMVYLQKENIIDESGMPKERFSAEFPKEGPSILRIQQVVRGDSAAYFCASSSGQGLVEKLFFGSGTQLSVL.

The chain has TRBV10-3 and TRBJ2-6; TRBD1 aligns across 9 bases. The CDR3 contains 16 residues. J was trimmed by 0 bases and V by 4 bases; bases with no gene match: 1. In germline, CDR1 is ENHRY, CDR2 SYGVKD. The CDR3 DNA sequence: TGTGCCATCAGTGGGGACAGGGCCTCTGGGGCCAACGTCCTGACTTTC. Amino acid sequence: CAISGDRASGANVLTF.

The chain combines TRBV5-4 with TRBJ1-2; D might be TRBD1 (5 bases). The CDR3 length is 14 residues. V dropped 4 bases and J dropped 4 bases, with 14 bases sitting between them. Germline V gene sequence: CDR1 SGHNT, CDR2 YYREEE (reference sequence). The CDR3 spells CASSLTGYLYGYTF. For the CDR3, the DNA is TGTGCCAGCAGCCTCACAGGATATCTCTATGGCTACACCTTC.

The rearrangement joins TRBV7-3 to TRBJ2-1; 10 nucleotides agree with TRBD2. Germline loops: CDR1 SGHTA, CDR2 FQGTGA. Unmatched junction bases numbered 5, after V lost 5 bases and J lost 1 base. This CDR3 spans 16 amino acids. CDR3 in amino acids: CASSPSGSGSYNEQFF. The CDR3, as DNA: TGTGCCAGCAGCCCTAGCGGGAGTGGTTCCTACAATGAGCAGTTCTTC.

The chain uses TRBV10-3 and TRBJ2-7, with 9 bases identical to TRBD1. The junction had 10 bases not matched to a gene; V was cut back by 3 bases and J by 4 bases. In germline, CDR1 is ENHRY, CDR2 SYGVKD. The CDR3 runs 16 residues. The DNA for the CDR3 is TGTGCCATCAGTGAAATTCGCGGGACAGGGAATTACGAGCAGTACTTC. Its translation is CAISEIRGTGNYEQYF.

The V and J genes are TRBV7-4 and TRBJ1-3; 12 nucleotides line up with TRBD1. The CDR3 extends over 18 amino acids. V was pared by 5 bases and J by 3 bases, with 11 bases of the junction left unmatched. The germline gives CDR1 SGHVT, CDR2 SQSDAQ. Here the CDR3 DNA reads TGTGCCAGCAGCCAACCGGGACAGGGGGCGGTAGGTGGAAACACCATATATTTT. Protein: CASSQPGQGAVGGNTIYF.

The chain carries TRBV7-9 and TRBJ1-4; possible D gene TRBD1, 6 bases. This CDR3 is built from 16 residues. In germline, CDR1 is SEHNR, CDR2 FQNEAQ (reference sequence). V was pared by 5 bases and J by 5 bases, with 18 bases between. Here the CDR3 DNA reads TGTGCCAGCAGCCAAACTCCGACAGGCCCGAATGAAAAACTGTTTTTT. It specifies CASSQTPTGPNEKLFF.

Written as DNA, the CDR3 is TGCGCCAGCAGCTTAACAGGAGTCTTGGACTATGGCTACACCTTC. Its protein product is CASSLTGVLDYGYTF. The gene calls are TRBV5-1 and TRBJ1-2, with D perhaps TRBD1 (5 bases). From germline, CDR1 is SGHRS and CDR2 YFSETQ. The CDR3 contains 15 residues. The germline V and J ends were trimmed by 2 bases and 3 bases, with 14 bases remaining between them.

A few counts support this clone. The chain has TRBV5-1 and TRBJ1-1; D gene uncertain. CDR3 length: 12 residues. Germline loops: CDR1 SGHRS, CDR2 YFSETQ. V was trimmed by 3 bases and J by 6 bases, leaving 9 bases between them. The CDR3 DNA sequence: TGCGCCAGCAGCTCGTCGGGGTCTGAAGCTTTCTTT. Translated, it gives CASSSSGSEAFF.

Only a few counts were recorded for this clone. The chain has TRBV5-1 and TRBJ2-7; D may be TRBD1 (5 bases). The length of the CDR3 is 14 residues. CDR1 is SGHRS, CDR2 YFSETQ, per germline. The V end lost 2 bases, the J end lost 0 bases, and 9 bases lay between the germline ends. This CDR3 is CASSFQGSSYEQYF. As DNA, the CDR3 is TGCGCCAGCAGCTTCCAGGGCTCCTCCTACGAGCAGTACTTC.

The rearrangement uses TRBV5-1 and TRBJ1-1, with TRBD1 identical over 7 bases. After removal of 5 bases from V and 4 bases from J, the junction contained 8 bases not matched to a gene. This CDR3 region has 14 residues. The V gene's germline CDR1 is SGHRS and CDR2 YFSETQ. CDR3 residues: CASRVQGLSTEAFF. The DNA of the CDR3 is TGCGCCAGCAGGGTACAGGGGTTGAGCACTGAAGCTTTCTTT.

CDR3 sequence reads: CASSPIVQGQETQYF. The CDR3 bases are TGTGCCAGCTCACCAATCGTCCAGGGCCAAGAGACCCAGTACTTC. The chain uses TRBV18 and TRBJ2-5; a weak D match, TRBD1 (5 bases). This CDR3 region has 15 residues. The germline gives CDR1 KGHSH, CDR2 LQKENI. Trimming cost V 2 bases and J 1 base, with 11 bases left between them. The variable domain in full, with the rest retrieved from reference TRBV18 and TRBJ2-5, is NAGVMQNPRHLVRRRGQEARLRCSPMKGHSHVYWYRQLPEEGLKFMVYLQKENIIDESGMPKERFSAEFPKEGPSILRIQQVVRGDSAAYFCASSPIVQGQETQYFGPGTRLLVL.

The rearrangement uses TRBV11-2 and TRBJ2-7; TRBD2 matches at 8 bases. CDR1 and CDR2 (germline): SGHAT, FQNNGV. The junction had 8 bases not matched to a gene; V was cut back by 0 bases and J by 4 bases. The CDR3 is made up of 16 amino acids. Here the CDR3 DNA reads TGTGCCAGCAGCTTAGATCCCCGGACTAGCCCATACGAGCAGTACTTC. It encodes CASSLDPRTSPYEQYF.

This clone has a handful of counts. The rearrangement links TRBV18 to TRBJ1-5, with D possibly TRBD1 on 5 matching bases. Trimming pared 1 base from V and 3 bases from J, leaving 7 bases between. Per the germline V gene, CDR1 is KGHSH and CDR2 is LQKENI. CDR3 length: 14 amino acids. The CDR3 nucleotides read TGTGCCAGCTCACCACAACAGGACAATCAGCCCCAGCATTTT. It specifies CASSPQQDNQPQHF.

The rearrangement uses TRBV15 and TRBJ1-1; D possibly corresponds to TRBD1 (6 bases). Germline V gene sequence: CDR1 LNHNV, CDR2 YYDKDF (reference sequence). CDR3 length equals 14 residues. Trimming stripped 0 bases from V and 4 bases from J, with 9 bases between. CDR3 coding DNA: TGTGCCACCAGCAGAGAAAACAGGGTCACTGAAGCTTTCTTT. It is translated as CATSRENRVTEAFF. Combining the CDR3 with reference TRBV15 and TRBJ1-1 gives the whole variable domain DAMVIQNPRYQVTQFGKPVTLSCSQTLNHNVMYWYQQKSSQAPKLLFHYYDKDFNNEADTPDNFQSRRPNTSFCFLDIRSPGLGDTAMYLCATSRENRVTEAFFGQGTRLTVV.

Only a few counts were recorded for this clone. The gene calls are TRBV10-1 and TRBJ2-2; maybe TRBD1 (5 bases). The V and J ends lost 7 bases and 4 bases respectively, with 7 bases between them. The CDR3 contains 12 residues. Germline V lookup: CDR1 WNHNN, CDR2 SYGVQD (reference sequence). CDR3 sequence (DNA): TGCGCCAGCAAAGACAGCACCGGGGAGCTGTTTTTT. This codes for CASKDSTGELFF.